A selection of T cell receptor beta chains follows, all from one sample in a study of human T cells and chemical hapten exposure. TCRdb re-called the RACE reads with MiXCR, one entry per CDR3 protein. The sample yields over 130,000 distinct CDR3 sequences, approximately 12% seen once. Sequences were derived from whole blood, sampled in connection with sensitization to the hapten diphenylcyclopropenone (DPC). These receptors were collected from a woman aged 50 to 65 with alopecia areata. Some clones in this sample may be carry-over from other donors' samples. Both conserved end residues are part of each CDR3. D genes are given only for firm matches. Only some rows state a clone size, as once, few, many or a class for expanded clones.

J	size	D	V	DNA	CDR3
TRBJ2-7	few	NA	TRBV13	TGTGCCAGCAGCTTAGGACTACCCTACGAGCAGTACTTC	CASSLGLPYEQYF
TRBJ2-7	many	NA	TRBV29-1	TGCAGCGTTGGAGTATTATACGAGCAGTACTTC	CSVGVLYEQYF
TRBJ2-1	few	TRBD2	TRBV27	TGTGCCAGCAGTTCCGTGACTAGCCCCAATGAGCAGTTCTTC	CASSSVTSPNEQFF
TRBJ2-7	NA	TRBD1	TRBV30	TGTGCCTGGAACCTCGGGGACAGGGGTTACGAGCAGTACTTC	CAWNLGDRGYEQYF
TRBJ2-1	few	TRBD2	TRBV5-1	TGCGCCAGCAGGTCTCGCGGGAGTACTGACAATGAGCAGTTCTTC	CASRSRGSTDNEQFF
TRBJ2-1	few	TRBD1	TRBV11-2	TGTGCCAGCAGCTTAGGACAGGGGGCACACAATGAGCAGTTCTTC	CASSLGQGAHNEQFF
TRBJ1-1	NA	NA	TRBV12-3/TRBV12-4	TGTGCCAGCAGTTACCCGGGGGGCGGGGGAACTGAAGCTTTCTTT	CASSYPGGGGTEAFF
TRBJ2-2	many	NA	TRBV6-4	TGTGCCAGCAGGGCTAGCGATAACACCGGGGAGCTGTTTTTT	CASRASDNTGELFF
TRBJ2-5	NA	NA	TRBV29-1	TGCAGCGTTGTACCCGGTAGGAACAGCCAAGAGACCCAGTACTTC	CSVVPGRNSQETQYF
TRBJ1-1	NA	NA	TRBV18	TGTGCCAGCTCACCATGGACGAACACTGAAGCTTTCTTT	CASSPWTNTEAFF
TRBJ2-1	NA	NA	TRBV4-3	TGCGCCAGCAGCCAAGAGGACGGGAGAAACTCCTACAATGAGCAGTTCTTC	CASSQEDGRNSYNEQFF
TRBJ2-3	NA	NA	TRBV18	TGTGCCAGCTCACCCCGGGCCGCCACAGATACGCAGTATTTT	CASSPRAATDTQYF
TRBJ2-2	few	TRBD2	TRBV5-1	TGCGCCAGCAAGAAGCGGGAGATCACCGGGGAGCTGTTTTTT	CASKKREITGELFF
TRBJ2-3	few	NA	TRBV29-1	TGCAGCGTTACCCAGGACCTCACAGATACGCAGTATTTT	CSVTQDLTDTQYF
TRBJ1-2	NA	NA	TRBV29-1	TGCAGCGTCGACCGCCCCGAAAGTTATGGCTACACCTTC	CSVDRPESYGYTF
TRBJ2-7	NA	TRBD1	TRBV5-1	TGCGCCAGCAGCAACCGGGACAGGGCCTCCTACGAGCAGTACTTC	CASSNRDRASYEQYF
TRBJ2-7	NA	TRBD1	TRBV11-2	TGTTGCACTGGGACAGGGCCCTACGAGCAGTACTTC	CCTGTGPYEQYF
TRBJ2-3	many	NA	TRBV28	TGTGCCAGCAGCTCCATCCGGACTATAGGCACAGATACGCAGTATTTT	CASSSIRTIGTDTQYF
TRBJ2-1	NA	TRBD2	TRBV7-2	TGTGCCAGCAGCGCCTCACTAGCGAGGTCCTACAATGAGCAGTTCTTC	CASSASLARSYNEQFF
TRBJ2-5	few	NA	TRBV19	TGTGCCAGTAGTATAGGGGCGGGTTACCAAGAGACCCAGTACTTC	CASSIGAGYQETQYF
TRBJ1-4	NA	NA	TRBV4-3	TGCGCCAGCAGCCCTTTAGGCCAGGCCGATGTTGGAAAACTGTTTTTT	CASSPLGQADVGKLFF
TRBJ2-1	many	NA	TRBV18	TGTGCCAGTAACAGCCTAGGCGGGATCAATGAGCAGTTCTTC	CASNSLGGINEQFF
TRBJ1-4	NA	NA	TRBV10-3	TGTGCCATCAGTGGCAAGGCAGGAGCTAATGAAAAACTGTTTTTT	CAISGKAGANEKLFF
TRBJ1-5	NA	NA	TRBV29-1	TGCAGCCCCCAGGGAGGTCTGGCCCAGCATTTT	CSPQGGLAQHF
TRBJ2-5	many	NA	TRBV11-2	TGTGCCAGCAGCCCCGACAGGAGAGAGACCCAGTACTTC	CASSPDRRETQYF
TRBJ1-2	many	NA	TRBV7-8	TGTGCCAGCAGCTTAGCGGGGTCTTCTGGCTACACCTTC	CASSLAGSSGYTF